This T cell receptor beta chain was documented in a study of blood T cell repertoires in COVID-19 (dated by TCRdb to 2018 to 2020). Study-wide context: Collaborator samples came from the United States, Italy and Spain and covered acute and convalescent phases of COVID-19. The repertoires were released in a freely available public database meant as a resource for research on the immune response to SARS-CoV-2. The samples were drawn from two sources: the first 160 participants of the ongoing ImmuneRACE study, and 950 to 1,500 subjects contributed by 6 global collaborators. The sample metadata nearly always contained a de-identified subject ID, COVID-19 status, age in years and sex. The prospective study material was composed of cDNA or gDNA derived from T cells, B-cell-depleted T cells, or PBMCs. The dataset comprised deeply sampled blood TCRbeta repertoires from subjects exposed to, actively infected with, or recovered from COVID-19. Where available, HLA class I and class II types were obtained from metadata supplied by the sample provider rather than from assay-based typing. The study at large found these results: The quantity of clinical and demographic metadata differed by source and by participant and was supplied without curation.

The collaborating institutions used their own protocols to collect whole blood in K2EDTA tubes. For TCRbeta analysis, collaborators shipped samples as frozen whole blood, isolated PBMCs, or DNA extracted from either of those sample types. In regard to this clone: Its antigen is unknown. There are no base qualities to consult, and no much larger clone falls within one base.

TCRbeta CDR3 regions were amplified from genomic DNA using the immunoSEQ Assay, a bias-controlled multiplex PCR. Per the source publication's procedure: Nucleated cell counts per sample were estimated from amplification of reference gene primers within the assay. To quantify the absolute abundance of each unique TCRbeta CDR3 rearrangement, sequence reads were collapsed and filtered. For each sample, productive Simpson clonality was calculated as the square root of Simpson's diversity index across productive rearrangements. TCRdb provides this immuneACCESS table in a form limited to in-frame rearrangements. Some clones are lacking; in checked studies, under half of them reflect an unresolved V gene, and why the rest are absent is not known. V and J calls and clone size follow that table, whereas D and trimming were derived from the DNA. Across this sample there are approximately 410,000 clones, with about nine tenths seen only once. Clones ranked in the top ten supply 1.4% of the sample.

CDR1 is given as SGHVS and CDR2 as FQNEAQ, both from the germline V gene. From its cysteine to its phenylalanine, the CDR3 spans 17 amino acids. Here the CDR3 DNA is all that survives: 51 bases in frame from base 1. V is trimmed back by 11 bases and J by 10 bases, and the junction contains 24 bases that no gene match accounts for. What was sequenced was peripheral blood. The source of this sequence is a woman under 40 with active or convalescent COVID-19. This receptor chain uses TRBV7-8 and TRBJ2-1, and TRBD1 matches 9 of the central bases. Here the CDR3 is given as CAEREVALGTGIIEQFF. The bases are TGTGCCGAAAGAGAGGTTGCATTGGGGACAGGGATTATAGAGCAGTTCTTC.